Each of the 22 T cell receptor beta chains below was sequenced from the same sample in a study of blood T cell repertoires in COVID-19. Libraries were prepared by immunoSEQ multiplex PCR; TCRdb keeps only in-frame clonotypes and omits some of them. Of roughly 250,000 clones in the sample, roughly 81% were seen once. The sequencing input was peripheral blood. The receptors come from a man aged 45-65 years with acute or convalescent COVID-19.

This rearrangement joins TRBV19 to TRBJ2-7; D not resolved. V gave up 6 bases and J gave up 5 bases, with 14 bases separating them. The CDR3 totals 13 residues. CDR1 and CDR2 (germline): LNHDA, SQIVND (reference sequence). The CDR3 nucleotides are TGTGCCAGTAGCCTCGGTCCCCCCGACGAGCAGTACTTC. This translates into CASSLGPPDEQYF.

This sequence joins TRBV4-1 and TRBJ2-2; 10 bases align to TRBD1. Germline assignment: CDR1 MGHRA and CDR2 YSYEKL. The ends lost 4 bases at V and 6 bases at J; junction bases unmatched: 2. The CDR3 has 14 residues. CDR3 DNA sequence: TGCGCCAGCAGCCGCGACAGGGGGCCCGGGGAGCTGTTTTTT. Protein product: CASSRDRGPGELFF.

This clone was observed a handful of times. The chain couples TRBV6-1 to TRBJ2-3, with 10 bases lining up with TRBD2. The germline CDR1 and CDR2 sequences are MNHNS and SASEGT. The V segment lost 2 bases and the J segment 1 base; nucleotides outside the gene matches: 6. The CDR3 spans 17 residues. The CDR3 nucleotides are TGTGCCAGCAGTGAAAGGCTAGCGGGAGTTGGCACAGATACGCAGTATTTT. Translating it yields CASSERLAGVGTDTQYF.

The V call is TRBV5-1, the J call TRBJ1-1; the D is unclear. Trimming stripped 0 bases from V and 1 base from J, with 10 bases between. Germline V lookup: CDR1 SGHRS, CDR2 YFSETQ. The CDR3 sequence is 15 residues long. The CDR3 nucleotides read TGCGCCAGCAGCTTGGTGACTCCCCCGAACACTGAAGCTTTCTTT. Its protein is CASSLVTPPNTEAFF.

The chain is built from TRBV5-4 and TRBJ2-1; D possibly corresponds to TRBD1 (6 bases). Germline-derived CDR1 and CDR2 are SGHNT and YYREEE (reference sequence). Trimming left V 2 bases short and J 8 bases short, with 14 bases between. CDR3 size: 14 residues. Here the CDR3 DNA reads TGTGCCAGCAGCTTTATACAGGGCAACGATGAGCAGTTCTTC. It specifies CASSFIQGNDEQFF.

This rearrangement joins TRBV5-6 to TRBJ1-5; D perhaps matches TRBD1 (5 bases). Between the trimmed V and J ends, which lost 4 bases and 3 bases, there was a span of 11 bases. Germline CDR1 reads SGHDT; CDR2 reads YYEEEE. This CDR3 is built from 14 residues. The CDR3 sequence: CASSAAGSNQPQHF. CDR3 bases: TGTGCCAGCAGCGCCGCAGGGTCCAATCAGCCCCAGCATTTT.

J is TRBJ2-1 and V is TRBV2, with D possibly TRBD2 on 6 matching bases. With 2 bases removed from V and 1 base from J, the gap between germline ends came to 18 bases. Germline CDR1 reads SNHLY; CDR2 reads FYNNEI. This CDR3 comprises 18 residues. CDR3 sequence: CASSEIIISGVSYNEQFF. Written as DNA, the CDR3 is TGTGCCAGCAGTGAAATTATTATTTCGGGGGTATCCTACAATGAGCAGTTCTTC.

This clone showed up many times. The CDR3 nucleotides read TGTGCCAGCAGCCTACAGGGGTTGGGGGTTTCACCCCTCCACTTT. This codes for CASSLQGLGVSPLHF. V gene TRBV11-2 combines with J gene TRBJ1-6; 7 nucleotides line up with TRBD1. This CDR3 has 15 residues. With 5 bases clipped from V and 9 bases from J, the junction kept 10 bases outside the gene matches. In germline, CDR1 is SGHAT, CDR2 FQNNGV. The whole variable domain, remainder taken from reference TRBV11-2 and TRBJ1-6, is EAGVAQSPRYKIIEKRQSVAFWCNPISGHATLYWYQQILGQGPKLLIQFQNNGVVDDSQLPKDRFSAERLKGVDSTLKIQPAKLEDSAVYLCASSLQGLGVSPLHFGNGTRLTVT.

This chain joins TRBV19 and TRBJ2-7; 8 nucleotides match TRBD1. Germline-derived CDR1 and CDR2 are LNHDA and SQIVND (reference sequence). The CDR3 length is 15 residues. The junction had 4 bases not matched to a gene; V was cut back by 1 base and J by 2 bases. CDR3 residues: CASSIAGTGAYEQYF. The CDR3 DNA reads TGTGCCAGTAGTATAGCCGGGACAGGCGCCTACGAGCAGTACTTC.

The CDR3: CASSREARNNEQFF. Here the CDR3 DNA reads TGTGCCAGTAGTAGAGAAGCGAGGAACAATGAGCAGTTCTTC. The chain joins TRBV19 to TRBJ2-1; D is uncertain. CDR1 and CDR2 (germline): LNHDA, SQIVND (reference sequence). The CDR3 is 14 amino acids. Trimming took off 4 bases at V and 5 bases at J, with 12 bases between the two ends.

The chain has TRBV6-6 and TRBJ2-7; the D is unclear. V was shortened by 6 bases and J by 3 bases, with 15 bases between the two germline ends. The CDR3 is 14 amino acids. Germline V gene sequence: CDR1 MNHNY, CDR2 SVGAGI (reference sequence). CDR3 coding DNA: TGTGCCAGCAGCCCACTTGCGGCGATCTACGAGCAGTACTTC. Encoded protein: CASSPLAAIYEQYF.

V and J are TRBV5-1 and TRBJ2-3, with 7 bases fitting TRBD2. CDR3 length equals 16 residues. The J segment lost 5 bases and the V segment lost 1 base, leaving 10 bases of the junction unmatched. CDR1 is SGHRS, CDR2 YFSETQ, per germline. CDR3 residues: CASSLFAGARGDTQYF. Here the CDR3 DNA reads TGCGCCAGCAGCTTGTTTGCGGGAGCACGCGGAGATACGCAGTATTTT.

This rearrangement joins TRBV5-5 to TRBJ2-3; 8 nucleotides agree with TRBD2. The CDR3 consists of 19 residues. From germline, CDR1 is SGHKS and CDR2 YYEKEE (reference sequence). J was trimmed by 2 bases and V by 1 base; bases with no gene match: 15. CDR3 coding DNA: TGTGCCAGCAGCTTGTGGGAAGGGGCGGGGGGACGATACACAGATACGCAGTATTTT. Its translation: CASSLWEGAGGRYTDTQYF.

This rearrangement joins TRBV7-8 to TRBJ2-1; 8 nucleotides match TRBD1. The CDR3 runs 15 residues. After removal of 4 bases from V and 5 bases from J, the junction contained 7 bases not matched to a gene. The germline V gene encodes CDR1 SGHVS and CDR2 FQNEAQ. As DNA, the CDR3 is TGTGCCAGCAGCTGGCCGGGACAGGCCCACAATGAGCAGTTCTTC. Translating it yields CASSWPGQAHNEQFF. Drawing the rest from reference TRBV7-8 and TRBJ2-1, the complete variable domain is GAGVSQSPRYKVAKRGQDVALRCDPISGHVSLFWYQQALGQGPEFLTYFQNEAQLDKSGLPSDRFFAERPEGSVSTLKIQRTQQEDSAVYLCASSWPGQAHNEQFFGPGTRLTVL.

V gene TRBV9 combines with J gene TRBJ2-2; TRBD1 matches 8 bases. The CDR3 is 16 residues long. In germline, CDR1 is SGDLS, CDR2 YYNGEE. Unmatched junction bases numbered 5, after V lost 2 bases and J lost 2 bases. In DNA form, the CDR3 reads TGTGCCAGCAGCGTCGGACAGGGAAAAAACACCGGGGAGCTGTTTTTT. This codes for CASSVGQGKNTGELFF.

This clone appeared a single time. The chain couples TRBV18 to TRBJ2-7; D possibly corresponds to TRBD2 (5 bases). This CDR3 spans 15 amino acids. Germline CDR1 KGHSH, CDR2 LQKENI. V was trimmed by 2 bases and J by 6 bases, leaving 17 bases between them. CDR3 in DNA: TGTGCCAGCTCACCAAGAGGGTCCGGCGAGGGCGAGCAGTACTTC. Translated: CASSPRGSGEGEQYF.

This chain connects TRBV27 to TRBJ1-4, with D unclear. This CDR3 has 15 amino acids. The V end was cut by 6 bases, the J end by 4 bases, with 15 bases between. CDR1 is MNHEY and CDR2 is SMNVEV in the germline V gene (reference sequence). The CDR3 reads CASRPEQPGNEKLFF. In DNA form, the CDR3 reads TGTGCCAGCAGGCCGGAGCAGCCGGGTAATGAAAAACTGTTTTTT.

The genes are TRBV11-1 and TRBJ2-7, with 7 positions matching TRBD1. With 5 bases clipped from V and 2 bases from J, the junction kept 3 bases outside the gene matches. Germline CDR1 and CDR2: SGHAT and FQDESV (reference sequence). This CDR3 has 13 residues. In nucleotides, the CDR3 is TGTGCCAGCAGCCAGGACAGGACCTACGAGCAGTACTTC. Its protein product is CASSQDRTYEQYF.

In nucleotides, the CDR3 is TGTGCCAGCAGCCATAGCGGGGGCCGCACCTACGAGCAGTACTTC. The encoded protein is CASSHSGGRTYEQYF. J is TRBJ2-7 and V is TRBV7-8, with TRBD2 matching over 9 bases. CDR3 length: 15 residues. V trimming: 5 bases; J trimming: 2 bases; junction bases outside the gene matches: 7. Germline V gives CDR1 SGHVS, CDR2 FQNEAQ.

The chain employs TRBV9 and TRBJ1-3; 7 bases are shared with TRBD1. Germline assignment: CDR1 SGDLS and CDR2 YYNGEE. The CDR3 loop spans 16 amino acids. V lost 0 bases to trimming and J lost 2 bases; unmatched junction nucleotides: 5. CDR3 amino acids: CASSVEGALTGNTIYF. DNA of the CDR3: TGTGCCAGCAGCGTAGAGGGGGCCCTGACTGGAAACACCATATATTTT.

This chain connects TRBV3-1 (or the pseudogene TRBV3-2) to TRBJ2-1; D possibly corresponds to TRBD2 (5 bases). This CDR3 region has 13 residues. Germline loops: CDR1 LGHDT, CDR2 YNNKEL (reference sequence). V gave up 3 bases and J gave up 8 bases, with 11 bases separating them. CDR3 amino acids: CASSQDSVDEQFF. The CDR3 region has the DNA TGTGCCAGCAGCCAGGACTCGGTCGATGAGCAGTTCTTC.

CDR3: CASSPKRETDEQYF. The DNA for the CDR3 is TGTGCCAGCAGTCCCAAGAGGGAGACCGACGAGCAGTACTTC. This rearrangement joins TRBV6-5 to TRBJ2-7; a weak D match, TRBD2 (5 bases). V lost 5 bases and J lost 5, with 16 bases in between. The germline gives CDR1 MNHEY, CDR2 SVGAGI. The CDR3 sequence is 14 residues long.